The following is a T cell receptor (beta chain) sequence with its context. CDR1 and CDR2 from the germline V gene are SGHRS and YFSETQ. CDR3 length: 15 residues. The data stem from a study of T cells expressing NK-cell markers. No DNA is given; TCRdb re-called the 5' RACE reads and lists each CDR3 protein once. This table lists 150,000 to 200,000 distinct CDR3 sequences. The sample consisted of blood T cells: a sorted CD56 or NKG2C T cell subset, CD4+ or CD8+ T cells, or bulk PBMC T cells (not recorded which). The sequence derives from a woman aged 18-70 years in good health. V is TRBV5-1 and J is TRBJ2-2; there is no DNA to check the TCRdb D call of TRBD1. The CDR3 here is CASTYRGQNTGELFF.